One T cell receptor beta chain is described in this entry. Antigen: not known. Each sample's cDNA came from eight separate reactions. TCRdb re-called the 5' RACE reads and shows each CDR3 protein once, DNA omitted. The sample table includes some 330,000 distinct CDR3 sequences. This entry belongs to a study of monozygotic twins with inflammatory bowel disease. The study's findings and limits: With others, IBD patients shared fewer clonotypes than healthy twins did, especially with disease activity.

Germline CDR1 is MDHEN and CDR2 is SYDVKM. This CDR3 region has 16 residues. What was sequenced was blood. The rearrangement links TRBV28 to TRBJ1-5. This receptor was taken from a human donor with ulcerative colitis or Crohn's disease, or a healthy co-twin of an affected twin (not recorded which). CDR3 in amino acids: CASSPLLLKGRQPQHF.